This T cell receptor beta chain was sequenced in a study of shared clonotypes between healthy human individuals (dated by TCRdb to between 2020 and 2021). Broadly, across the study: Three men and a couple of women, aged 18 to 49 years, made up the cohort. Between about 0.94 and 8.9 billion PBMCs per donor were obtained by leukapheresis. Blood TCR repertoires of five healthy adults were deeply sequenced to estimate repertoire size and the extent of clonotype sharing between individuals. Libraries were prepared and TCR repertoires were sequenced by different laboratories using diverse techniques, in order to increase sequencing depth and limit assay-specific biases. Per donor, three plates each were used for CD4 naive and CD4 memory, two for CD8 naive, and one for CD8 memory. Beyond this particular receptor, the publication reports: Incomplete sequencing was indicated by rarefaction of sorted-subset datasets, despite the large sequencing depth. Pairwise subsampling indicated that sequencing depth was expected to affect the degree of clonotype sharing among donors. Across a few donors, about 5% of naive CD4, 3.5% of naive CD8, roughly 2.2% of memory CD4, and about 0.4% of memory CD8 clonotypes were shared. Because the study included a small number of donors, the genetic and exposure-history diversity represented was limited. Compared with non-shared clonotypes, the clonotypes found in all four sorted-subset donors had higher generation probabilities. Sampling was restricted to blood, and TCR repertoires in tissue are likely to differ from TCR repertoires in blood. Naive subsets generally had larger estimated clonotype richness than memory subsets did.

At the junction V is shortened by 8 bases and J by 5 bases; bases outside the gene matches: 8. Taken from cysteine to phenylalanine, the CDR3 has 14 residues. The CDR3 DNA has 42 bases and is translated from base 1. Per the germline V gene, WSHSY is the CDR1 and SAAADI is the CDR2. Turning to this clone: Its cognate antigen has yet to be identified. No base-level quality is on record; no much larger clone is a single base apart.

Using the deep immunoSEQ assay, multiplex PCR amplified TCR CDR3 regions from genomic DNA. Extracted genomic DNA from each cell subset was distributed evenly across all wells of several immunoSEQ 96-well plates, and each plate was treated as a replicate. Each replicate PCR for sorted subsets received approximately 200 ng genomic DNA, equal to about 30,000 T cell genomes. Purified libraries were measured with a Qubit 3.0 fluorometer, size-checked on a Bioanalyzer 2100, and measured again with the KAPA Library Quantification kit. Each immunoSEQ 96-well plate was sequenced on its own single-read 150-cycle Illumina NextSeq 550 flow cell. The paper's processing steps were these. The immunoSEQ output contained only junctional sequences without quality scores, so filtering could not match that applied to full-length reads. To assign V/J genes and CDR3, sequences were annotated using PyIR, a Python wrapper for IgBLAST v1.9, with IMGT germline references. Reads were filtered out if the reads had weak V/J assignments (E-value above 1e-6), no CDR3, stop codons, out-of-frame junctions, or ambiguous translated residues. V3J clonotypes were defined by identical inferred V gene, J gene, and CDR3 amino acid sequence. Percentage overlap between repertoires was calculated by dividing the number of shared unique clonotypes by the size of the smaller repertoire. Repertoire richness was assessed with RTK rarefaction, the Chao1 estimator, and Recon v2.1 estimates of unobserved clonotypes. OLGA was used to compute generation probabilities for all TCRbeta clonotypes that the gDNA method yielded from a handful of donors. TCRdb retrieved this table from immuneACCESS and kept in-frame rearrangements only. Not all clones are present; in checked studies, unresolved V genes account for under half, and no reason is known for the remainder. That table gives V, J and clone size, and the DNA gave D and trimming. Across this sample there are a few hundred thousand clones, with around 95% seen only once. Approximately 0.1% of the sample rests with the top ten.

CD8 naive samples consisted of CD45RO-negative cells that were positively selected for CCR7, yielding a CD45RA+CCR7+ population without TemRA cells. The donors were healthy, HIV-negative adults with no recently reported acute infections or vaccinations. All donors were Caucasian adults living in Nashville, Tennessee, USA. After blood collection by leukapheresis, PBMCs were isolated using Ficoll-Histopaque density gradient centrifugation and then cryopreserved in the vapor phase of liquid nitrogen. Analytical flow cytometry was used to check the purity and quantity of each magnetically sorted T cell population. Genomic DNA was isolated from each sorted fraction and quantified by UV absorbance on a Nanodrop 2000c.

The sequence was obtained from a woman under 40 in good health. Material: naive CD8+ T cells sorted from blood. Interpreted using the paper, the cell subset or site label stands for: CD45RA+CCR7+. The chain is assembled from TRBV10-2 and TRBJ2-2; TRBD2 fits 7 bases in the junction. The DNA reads TGCGCCAGCCTAACTAGCGCTCAGACCGGGGAGCTGTTTTTT. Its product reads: CASLTSAQTGELFF.